The 32 T cell receptor beta chains reported below all come from one sample, sequenced in a study of beta chain features in type 1 diabetes. General study findings and limits: Among patients with Type 1 diabetes, TCRB CDR3s were moderately but significantly shorter in every one of the four CD4+ subsets.

All of the isolated RNA was reverse transcribed, so expressed TCRB transcripts were sequenced. The repertoire was sequenced with immunoSEQ multiplex PCR; TCRdb's copy has only in-frame clones and lacks some. The table records over 150,000 clones, around 7.8% of them present only once. Their antigen targets remain unknown. Input material: central memory CD4+ T cells from blood. All receptors come from a woman in her thirties or forties with type 1 diabetes.

The CDR3 DNA sequence: TGCAGTGTTGACGGGGAACCTGAAGCTTTCTTT. This translates into CSVDGEPEAFF. V and J are TRBV20-1 and TRBJ1-1, with no clear D. In germline, CDR1 is DFQATT, CDR2 SNEGSKA (reference sequence). Trimming left V 7 bases short and J 6 bases short, with 12 bases between. The CDR3 runs 11 residues.

This clone appeared a few times. This chain connects TRBV18 to TRBJ2-7, with 7 nucleotides matching TRBD2. V shed 4 bases, J shed 2 bases, and the junction held 8 bases outside the gene matches. This CDR3 has 15 residues. CDR1 KGHSH and CDR2 LQKENI come from the germline V gene. The CDR3: CASSLERGATYEQYF. CDR3 nucleotide sequence: TGTGCCAGCTCACTGGAGCGGGGAGCGACCTACGAGCAGTACTTC.

The V call is TRBV7-2, the J call TRBJ2-2; TRBD2 aligns across 10 bases. Trimming at V came to 5 bases and at J to 7 bases, leaving 10 bases not matched to a gene. CDR1 and CDR2 (germline): SGHTA, FQGNSA. This CDR3 region has 16 residues. CDR3 in DNA: TGTGCCAGCAGCCTCCAAGCGGGGGGGCGTAACGGGGAGCTGTTTTTT. Amino acids: CASSLQAGGRNGELFF.

This clone showed up many times. V usage is TRBV6-4 and J usage is TRBJ1-1; the D is unclear. Germline CDR1 is MRHNA and CDR2 is SNTAGT. V lost 6 bases, J lost 5 bases, and 7 bases lay in between. The CDR3 sequence is 11 residues long. The CDR3 nucleotides are TGTGCCAGCAGAGCGGGGACTGAAGCTTTCTTT. Translation gives CASRAGTEAFF.

The V call is TRBV6-5, the J call TRBJ2-2, with 8 bases matching TRBD1. CDR3 size: 15 residues. The germline V gene has CDR1 MNHEY and CDR2 SVGAGI. J gave up 1 base and V 6 bases, and 4 bases lay outside the gene matches. The CDR3 loop is CASSDRGLNTGELFF. As DNA, the CDR3 is TGTGCCAGCAGCGACAGGGGATTGAACACCGGGGAGCTGTTTTTT.

This clone was recorded a few times. The V and J genes are TRBV30 and TRBJ2-1; 10 bases fit TRBD2. This CDR3 is built from 19 residues. Germline V gives CDR1 GTSNPN, CDR2 SVGIG (reference sequence). J was trimmed by 6 bases and V by 0 bases; bases with no gene match: 17. CDR3 sequence reads: CAWSVLGGVGLASFNEQFF. The DNA for the CDR3 is TGTGCCTGGAGTGTATTGGGGGGAGTGGGACTAGCGAGCTTCAATGAGCAGTTCTTC.

This clone has a handful of counts. The chain's CDR3 is CASSQEVRGGYSYEQYF. DNA of the CDR3: TGCGCCAGCAGCCAAGAGGTCCGTGGCGGGTACTCCTACGAGCAGTACTTC. The chain couples TRBV4-3 to TRBJ2-7; possibly TRBD2 for D (5 bases). The CDR3 runs 17 residues. In germline, CDR1 is LGHNA, CDR2 YSLEER. Trimming left V 0 bases short and J 0 bases short, with 15 bases between.

This clone came up a few times. This chain connects TRBV5-1 to TRBJ2-5; 7 nucleotides line up with TRBD1. Germline CDR1 is SGHRS and CDR2 is YFSETQ. V lost 3 bases and J lost 5; bases outside the gene matches: 4. CDR3 size: 13 residues. This CDR3 is CASSWDSRETQYF. The CDR3 DNA reads TGCGCCAGCAGCTGGGACAGTCGGGAGACCCAGTACTTC.

About this clone itself: Different DNA sequences within this sample yield the same CDR3. The chain carries TRBV10-3 and TRBJ1-5; D not certain. CDR1 is ENHRY and CDR2 is SYGVKD in the germline V gene. Trimming left V 3 bases short and J 3 bases short, with 9 bases between. The CDR3 sequence is 14 residues long. The CDR3 bases are TGTGCCATCAGTGAATCGGGTTACAATCAGCCCCAGCATTTT. Its protein product is CAISESGYNQPQHF.

This chain joins TRBV9 and TRBJ1-2, with D perhaps TRBD1 (6 bases). V shed 0 bases and J shed 1 base, with 10 bases lying between them. The CDR3 runs 15 residues. Germline V lookup: CDR1 SGDLS, CDR2 YYNGEE. CDR3 bases: TGTGCCAGCAGCGTAGCGCCAGGGGATAACTATGGCTACACCTTC. Translating gives CASSVAPGDNYGYTF.

This rearrangement joins TRBV5-1 to TRBJ2-6, with D perhaps matching TRBD1 (6 bases). V lost 1 base and J lost 0, with 11 bases in between. The CDR3 loop spans 17 amino acids. CDR1 is SGHRS and CDR2 is YFSETQ in the germline V gene. The CDR3 bases are TGCGCCAGCAGCTTGTGGGGACACAGCTCTGGGGCCAACGTCCTGACTTTC. This encodes CASSLWGHSSGANVLTF.

The genes are TRBV9 and TRBJ2-3, with D tentatively TRBD2 (7 bases). Trimming pared 2 bases from V and 11 bases from J, leaving 12 bases between. The CDR3 sequence is 12 residues long. Germline V gene lookup returns CDR1 SGDLS and CDR2 YYNGEE. The chain's CDR3 is CASSVTAGQQYF. CDR3 nucleotide sequence: TGTGCCAGCAGCGTGACAGCGGGACAGCAGTATTTT.

The chain has TRBV29-1 and TRBJ2-3; TRBD1 aligns across 8 bases. CDR3 size: 15 residues. V lost 8 bases and J lost 4; bases outside the gene matches: 14. From germline, CDR1 is SQVTM and CDR2 ANQGSEA. CDR3 protein: CSLISPSQGADTQYF. CDR3 DNA: TGCAGCCTTATTTCTCCCTCACAGGGGGCAGATACGCAGTATTTT.

The gene calls are TRBV5-4 and TRBJ2-5; 11 positions match TRBD1. Germline CDR1 is SGHNT and CDR2 is YYREEE (reference sequence). V gave up 5 bases and J gave up 4 bases; unmatched junction bases: 16. The CDR3 runs to 18 residues. Here the CDR3 DNA reads TGTGCCAGCAGTGGGGTGTCCGGGACAGGGGGTTTTTCAGAGACCCAGTACTTC. Encoded protein: CASSGVSGTGGFSETQYF.

This clone was detected a few times. DNA of the CDR3: TGTGCCAGTAGTCCCACAGGTACCTACGAGCAGTACTTC. Encoded protein: CASSPTGTYEQYF. The chain joins TRBV19 to TRBJ2-7; perhaps TRBD1 as D (5 bases). This CDR3 contains 13 residues. Trimming took 5 bases from V and 2 from J, leaving 10 bases between them. Germline V gene lookup returns CDR1 LNHDA and CDR2 SQIVND (reference sequence).

This clone was seen a handful of times. This chain connects TRBV7-2 to TRBJ1-2, with TRBD1 as a possible D gene (6 bases). The length of the CDR3 is 15 residues. Trimming took 4 bases from V and 3 from J, leaving 15 bases between them. Germline V gene lookup returns CDR1 SGHTA and CDR2 FQGNSA. This CDR3 reads CASSSFRGEDYGYTF. CDR3 coding DNA: TGTGCCAGCAGCTCTTTCAGGGGAGAGGACTATGGCTACACCTTC.

This clone was detected a few times. DNA of the CDR3: TGCGCCAGCAGCTTGCGGACAGGGACTACAGATACGCAGTATTTT. Residues: CASSLRTGTTDTQYF. The V call is TRBV5-1, the J call TRBJ2-3, with TRBD1 matching over 8 bases. CDR3 length equals 15 residues. V shed 1 base, J shed 3 bases, and the junction held 4 bases outside the gene matches. Germline CDR1 and CDR2: SGHRS and YFSETQ.

This clone was found a few times. J is TRBJ2-5 and V is TRBV5-1, with 7 bases fitting TRBD2. In germline, CDR1 is SGHRS, CDR2 YFSETQ. With 3 bases clipped from V and 5 bases from J, the junction kept 10 bases outside the gene matches. The CDR3 loop spans 15 amino acids. CDR3 DNA: TGCGCCAGCAGCTCGGATGGCCAGGGAGGGGAGACCCAGTACTTC. Encoded protein: CASSSDGQGGETQYF. The complete variable domain, with remaining parts taken from reference TRBV5-1 and TRBJ2-5, reads KAGVTQTPRYLIKTRGQQVTLSCSPISGHRSVSWYQQTPGQGLQFLFEYFSETQRNKGNFPGRFSGRQFSNSRSEMNVSTLELGDSALYLCASSSDGQGGETQYFGPGTRLLVL.

The genes are TRBV5-1 and TRBJ1-2; D perhaps matches TRBD1 (6 bases). From germline, CDR1 is SGHRS and CDR2 YFSETQ. The CDR3 is 14 amino acids. The V gene lost 0 bases and the J gene lost 8 bases, with 14 bases spanning the gap. In nucleotides, the CDR3 is TGCGCCAGCAGCTTGGGGACAGATCGACAGGGCTACACCTTC. Its translation: CASSLGTDRQGYTF.

The V call is TRBV28, the J call TRBJ1-4; no firm D call. CDR3 length: 14 residues. Germline values: CDR1 MDHEN, CDR2 SYDVKM. With 5 bases removed from V and 0 bases from J, the gap between germline ends came to 7 bases. CDR3 nucleotide sequence: TGTGCCAGCAGTATTATTGCAACTAATGAAAAACTGTTTTTT. Translation gives CASSIIATNEKLFF.

This clone was found a few times. In DNA form, the CDR3 reads TGTGCCAGTAGTATGCCCAGCGGAGATACGCAGTATTTT. The encoded protein is CASSMPSGDTQYF. V gene TRBV19 combines with J gene TRBJ2-3, with D perhaps matching TRBD2 (5 bases). Germline V CDR1 and CDR2: LNHDA, SQIVND (reference sequence). V dropped 3 bases and J dropped 5 bases, with 9 bases sitting between them. The CDR3 is made up of 13 amino acids.

There are a few counts of this clone. The chain couples TRBV7-9 to TRBJ2-1; 9 nucleotides match TRBD1. V gave up 5 bases and J gave up 7 bases; unmatched junction bases: 9. CDR1 is SEHNR, CDR2 FQNEAQ, per germline (reference sequence). The CDR3 has 15 amino acids. The CDR3 DNA reads as TGTGCCAGCAGCCCCACAGGGGGCGAGTGGAATGAGCAGTTCTTC. It codes for CASSPTGGEWNEQFF.

This clone was counted between two and nine times. Germline and junction disagree at one end, which may indicate a read error. The chain is built from TRBV10-3 and TRBJ2-5; 7 bases are shared with TRBD1. This CDR3 comprises 15 residues. Germline V CDR1 and CDR2: ENHRY, SYGVKD. CDR3 nucleotides: TGTGCCAGCAGTTACTCCGACAGGGCGGCTGAGACCCAGTACTTC. Protein sequence: CASSYSDRAAETQYF.

This clone appeared a few times. The rearrangement links TRBV29-1 to TRBJ2-4; TRBD1 agrees at 10 bases. The CDR3 contains 13 residues. The V segment lost 7 bases and the J segment 6 bases; nucleotides outside the gene matches: 6. CDR1 and CDR2 from the germline V gene are SQVTM and ANQGSEA. The CDR3 loop is CSATGQGGNIQYF. CDR3 sequence (DNA): TGCAGCGCTACCGGACAGGGGGGAAACATTCAGTACTTC. The variable domain in full, completed from reference TRBV29-1 and TRBJ2-4, reads SAVISQKPSRDICQRGTSLTIQCQVDSQVTMMFWYRQQPGQSLTLIATANQGSEATYESGFVIDKFPISRPNLTFSTLTVSNMSPEDSSIYLCSATGQGGNIQYFGAGTRLSVL.

The V and J genes are TRBV30 and TRBJ2-3; 8 nucleotides agree with TRBD1. With 3 bases clipped from V and 4 bases from J, the junction kept 3 bases outside the gene matches. The germline V gene has CDR1 GTSNPN and CDR2 SVGIG (reference sequence). The CDR3 runs 13 residues. CDR3 sequence (DNA): TGTGCCTGGAGCCTACAGGGGGCAGATACGCAGTATTTT. Protein: CAWSLQGADTQYF.

This rearrangement joins TRBV27 to TRBJ2-7; TRBD1 matches at 7 bases. Trimming took 4 bases from V and 6 from J; bases not matched to a gene: 15. The germline gives CDR1 MNHEY, CDR2 SMNVEV (reference sequence). This CDR3 comprises 16 residues. CDR3 loop: CASSSYPTTTGIEQYF. CDR3 sequence (DNA): TGTGCCAGCAGTTCCTACCCCACAACGACAGGGATCGAGCAGTACTTC.

V gene TRBV29-1 combines with J gene TRBJ2-7; 9 nucleotides align to TRBD2. Unmatched junction bases numbered 4, after V lost 5 bases and J lost 5 bases. This CDR3 has 12 residues. CDR1 SQVTM and CDR2 ANQGSEA come from the germline V gene. For the CDR3, the DNA is TGCAGCGTTTCCGGGACTAGCCACGAGCAGTACTTC. This sequence encodes CSVSGTSHEQYF.

This clone was found a few times. This chain links TRBV14 with TRBJ2-5; tentatively, D is TRBD1 (6 bases). The CDR3 covers 15 residues. V was cut by 4 bases and J by 5 bases, with 17 bases left in between. The V gene's germline CDR1 is SGHDN and CDR2 FVKESK. CDR3 amino acids: CASSPGTKNGETQYF. The CDR3 DNA reads as TGTGCCAGCAGCCCCGGGACAAAAAACGGGGAGACCCAGTACTTC.

This chain joins TRBV7-6 and TRBJ1-1, with D uncertain. The CDR3 has 15 amino acids. Per the germline V gene, CDR1 is SGHVS and CDR2 is FNYEAQ. Deletions cut 5 bases from V and 5 bases from J, with 18 bases between. The CDR3 region is CASSPKTEAGTEAFF. DNA of the CDR3: TGTGCCAGCAGCCCCAAGACTGAAGCGGGAACTGAAGCTTTCTTT. The entire variable domain, with the rest obtained from reference TRBV7-6 and TRBJ1-1, is as follows: GAGVSQSPRYKVTKRGQDVALRCDPISGHVSLYWYRQALGQGPEFLTYFNYEAQQDKSGLPNDRFSAERPEGSISTLTIQRTEQRDSAMYRCASSPKTEAGTEAFFGQGTRLTVV.

The CDR3 here is CASSYNRQGDIQYF. CDR3 bases: TGTGCCAGCAGCTACAACCGACAGGGCGACATTCAGTACTTC. The rearrangement links TRBV7-2 to TRBJ2-4, with 7 bases fitting TRBD1. This CDR3 contains 14 residues. With 4 bases clipped from V and 8 bases from J, the junction kept 8 bases outside the gene matches. Germline CDR1 is SGHTA and CDR2 is FQGNSA. Supplemented by reference TRBV7-2 and TRBJ2-4, the full variable domain reads GAGVSQSPSNKVTEKGKDVELRCDPISGHTALYWYRQSLGQGLEFLIYFQGNSAPDKSGLPSDRFSAERTGGSVSTLTIQRTQQEDSAVYLCASSYNRQGDIQYFGAGTRLSVL.

The DNA of the CDR3 is TGTGCCAGCAGCCAAGAGTCGGACAGGGAGGATTCACCCCTCCACTTT. Translated: CASSQESDREDSPLHF. The V call is TRBV4-2, the J call TRBJ1-6; 8 bases are a match to TRBD1. CDR3 length: 16 amino acids. In germline, CDR1 is LGHNA, CDR2 YNFKEQ. V gave up 0 bases and J gave up 8 bases; unmatched junction bases: 6.

The rearrangement joins TRBV6-5 to TRBJ1-2, with TRBD1 matching over 10 bases. CDR3 length: 15 amino acids. Losses at the gene ends were 6 bases for V and 2 bases for J; bases not matched to a gene: 6. CDR1 is MNHEY and CDR2 is SVGAGI in the germline V gene. CDR3 in amino acids: CASSPDRGLNYGYTF. CDR3 DNA: TGTGCCAGCAGCCCCGACAGGGGGCTCAACTATGGCTACACCTTC.